This T cell receptor beta chain is from a study of cytomegalovirus exposure and HLA in healthy donors (dated by TCRdb to 2016 to 2017). Background on the whole study: In an earlier analysis of approximately 500 of the donors, about 270 Gb of sequence data and 90 million to 120 million unique TCR beta sequences from approximately 180 million T cells were reported. All discovery cohort repertoires had been generated on a single sequencing platform. The genetic ancestry cluster associated with self-reported Caucasian donors included around 76% of the 300 to 400 genotyped donors. Approximately 330 gigabases of sequencing data and roughly 81 million unique TCR sequences made up an early release that covered 500 to 700 HLA-typed donors. In addition to the first cohort of 650 to 750 subjects, a separate validation cohort of over 90 different subjects was used. Using immunosequencing, the study profiled T cell repertoires from around 680 subjects and related those repertoires to cytomegalovirus serostatus. Donor age, sex, ethnicity and CMV serostatus were compiled together with the repertoire data. To predict cytomegalovirus infection status, the study brought together high-throughput TCR immunosequencing, statistical association of individual TCRs with disease status, and machine learning. Rather than using new phenotypic data, the later analysis identified candidate immune exposures from TCR beta sequences and from how often those sequences occurred across donors. Genome-wide SNP genotypes for about 65% of the roughly 670 donors were used in a later genetic analysis, which treated that subset as a discovery cohort. To decide whether each TCR beta V gene segment behaved as functional or pseudogenic, an earlier analysis of several hundred of the donors relied on high-throughput TCR beta sequencing. A later analysis re-analyzed previously published TCR beta repertoires from 666 donors and added high-resolution HLA genotyping to study TCR occurrence patterns. Both class I and class II loci were covered by HLA typing, at four-digit resolution. The number of donors typed differed by locus, with about 629-630 for A, B, C, DRB1 and DQB1, more than 500 for DQA1, about 610 for DPA1, and 472 for DPB1. Among almost 400 genotyped donors of the cohort, an average of around 240,000 unique TCR beta nucleotide sequences were sequenced per donor, roughly a sixth of them non-productive. The study aimed to test whether cataloging public T cell receptors could reveal signatures of past pathogen exposure. Roughly 5 DR-DQ haplotypes were treated as single units for association and clustering because of strong linkage in the cohort. Points the paper makes about the study in general: Strong co-occurrence of HLA alleles, especially DR and DQ, made assigning TCR associations to individual alleles difficult. For the cohort, immune exposure information was limited to CMV serostatus. Most CMV-associated TCR beta chains appeared to be HLA-restricted in a later analysis, and the HLA associations seemed to be driven largely by CMV exposure. It was suggested by the authors that the approach could potentially be generalized to other disease states and immunological phenotypes. According to a later analysis, TCR association rates differed among HLA loci, with DRB1 alleles showing the most associated TCRs and HLA-C alleles showing the fewest. A later analysis associated about 18,000 TCR beta sequences with specific HLA alleles at a false discovery rate of 0.05. A later analysis reported that several top co-occurrence clusters appeared linked to parvovirus B19, influenza, CMV and Epstein-Barr virus. The classifier was reported to diagnose cytomegalovirus status with high specificity and sensitivity in both the original and validation cohorts. While some public TCRs were present in many individuals, most TCR sequences turned up only very rarely across donors. A total of around 150 TCR beta chains were listed by the study as associated with cytomegalovirus. In vitro tests confirmed that three of the cytomegalovirus-associated TCR beta chains recognize cytomegalovirus antigens. Linkage disequilibrium might explain the correlated functional status among segregating V segments, but an unknown experimental factor could not be excluded. A further reported finding was that TCR beta sequences accurately predicted the HLA-A and HLA-B alleles for most subjects in the first cohort. In a later analysis, HLA-associated TCR beta chains showed more clonal expansion and lower generation probabilities than non-associated chains that were equally common. V-gene and J-gene trimming of TCR beta chains was associated with a missense DCLRE1C variant in a later genetic analysis, and the association was replicated in an independent cohort. Because counts were too low, seventeen rarely observed V segments, including chromosome 9 orphons, were excluded from the earlier analysis of some 540 of the donors. Compared with the roughly 700-donor mean, donors in an Asian-associated ancestry cluster had fewer N-insertions in productive TCRs, according to a later genetic analysis. In an earlier analysis of around 600 of the donors, most TCR beta V segments appeared in productive rearrangements about 87% or about 30% of the time, broadly matching IMGT annotations. A group of highly shared sequence variants was considered likely to be a technical artifact of the sequencing pipeline. Only TCR beta chains were sequenced in this cohort, and the absence of alpha or paired-chain data limited detectable features. The presence/absence analyses assumed that sequencing depth was roughly uniform across donors, and that assumption may not be true. Some IMGT-functional V segments, including TRBV6-2 and TRBV6-3, could not be distinguished by the 87-base-pair reads and were therefore excluded. Because HLA typing was unavailable for some donors at each locus, only the typed subset was used in association tests.

The cohort consisted of fewer than 700 healthy bone marrow donors. At the time of sampling, all cohort members were nominally healthy, though unrecorded immune exposures were likely present. The donor was CMV seropositive and belonged to the group of 250 to 300 seropositive cohort members. Every donor gave a peripheral blood sample, and the peripheral blood mononuclear cells from that sample were used for TCR beta sequencing. The Qiagen DNeasy Blood Extraction Kit was used to extract genomic DNA from the blood cell samples. Library preparation was by the immunoSEQ multiplex PCR assay. For the multiplex PCR, a mixture combining 60 forward primers for TCR Vbeta segments and 13 reverse primers for TCR Jbeta segments was used. The CDR3 region of rearranged TCR beta genes was amplified from genomic DNA with a multiplex PCR assay. The amplified TCR beta libraries were sequenced on the Illumina HiSeq System as 87-base-pair reads. Per the original workflow: A later analysis counted about 80 million unique TCR beta chains across the 666 repertoires, and around 12 million of these chains were shared by at least two donors. A nearest-neighbor algorithm error-corrected the raw reads and collapsed the reads into unique sequences, merging closely related sequences to remove PCR and sequencing errors. V, D and J gene segments were assigned by aligning CDR3 sequences to IMGT reference sequences. For a sequence to be retained, a match of at least six nucleotides to both a V gene segment and a J gene segment was required. A rearrangement counted as productive if the CDR3 had no stop codons and remained in frame with V and J, and every other rearrangement counted as non-productive. Following IMGT convention, CDR3 was defined as the stretch from the second conserved V-encoded cysteine up to the conserved J-encoded phenylalanine. The earlier analysis of some 550 of the donors excluded any sequence lacking an unambiguous match to a single V gene segment. In an earlier analysis of approximately 590 of the donors, V segments were called functional above 56.7% productive rearrangements and were called segregating when the between-donor standard deviation exceeded 5%. A statistical classification framework was built to diagnose cytomegalovirus status from the catalog of TCR beta chain sequences. In a later analysis, TCR nucleotide sequences were compared against IMGT/GENE-DB human TR gene sequences so that V and J genes could be assigned. The TCRdist pipeline was used in a later analysis to assign CDR3 sequences and most-parsimonious VDJ recombination scenarios. A later analysis defined each TCR beta chain by its CDR3 amino acid sequence plus V-gene family, and excluded reads lacking a unique V-gene family. A later analysis removed 592 highly shared, low-generation-probability nucleotide sequences to deal with suspected cross-contamination and a sequencing artifact. In a later analysis, a clonal expansion index was calculated for each public chain from normalized within-repertoire ranks of inferred template counts. Generation probabilities in a later analysis came from a VDJ recombination model fitted to out-of-frame rearrangements, and those results were checked against IGoR. In a later analysis, TCR-TCR, TCR-HLA and TCR-CMV co-occurrence was scored with hypergeometric tests, and a repertoire-size bias correction was applied to TCR pairs. In a later analysis, false discovery rates were estimated by permuting HLA or CMV assignments 20 times. A later analysis grouped co-occurring TCRs with DBSCAN, adding TCRdist sequence similarity when clustering within HLA-allele-positive subsets. Repertoires with fewer than 30,000 or more than 120,000 public chains were left out of co-occurrence clustering, as were several repertoires with anomalous nucleotide sharing. The immuneACCESS repertoire file appears here via TCRdb, limited to in-frame rearrangements. These files lack a portion of the clones; in checked studies, under half of the deficit traces to unresolved V genes, and the cause of the others is not known. The V and J calls and clone size are taken from that table; D and trimming were inferred from the DNA. The sample profile shows around 200,000 clones; about 85% of them were found once. Of the sample, about 10% is held by the ten largest clones.

This clone came up once. It has no known antigen specificity. No much larger clonotype is one base removed from it; base qualities were not supplied. The CDR3, cysteine through phenylalanine, is 13 amino acids long. Left in the record is the CDR3 DNA by itself, 39 bases read in frame from the first base. V loses 3 bases of germline sequence and J loses 7 bases, and the interval between the two ends is 13 bases. CDR1 KGHSH and CDR2 LQKENI are derived from the germline V gene. The sequence was obtained from a woman between 45 and 65 years old in good health and CMV-seropositive. This sequence uses TRBV18 and TRBJ2-7; perhaps TRBD2 is the D gene, with 5 bases matching. The sample comprised PBMCs. CDR3 reads: CASSPSEDGEQYF. The base sequence is TGTGCCAGCTCACCTTCGGAGGACGGGGAGCAGTACTTC. When the CDR3 is completed using the reference TRBV18 and TRBJ2-7 genes on either side, the full variable domain is NAGVMQNPRHLVRRRGQEARLRCSPMKGHSHVYWYRQLPEEGLKFMVYLQKENIIDESGMPKERFSAEFPKEGPSILRIQQVVRGDSAAYFCASSPSEDGEQYFGPGTRLTVT.